The TCR beta chain described here comes from a study of T cells in Graves' hyperthyroidism and ophthalmopathy. Study context: At the time of initial diagnosis and before any treatment, peripheral blood was collected. Findings of the study overall: A model of 13 V-J pairs discriminated ophthalmopathy from stable hyperthyroidism.

Disease duration was under 3 months in the ophthalmopathy patients, who also had a Clinical Activity Score of at least 3 and a NOSPECS grade of at least 4. CDR1 and CDR2 from the germline V gene are DFQATT and SNEGSKA (reference sequence). Germline trimming cut 3 bases from V and 0 bases from J; bases unmatched to any gene: 6. The CDR3 totals 17 residues. Turning to this clonotype: Its matching antigen is unknown.

TCR beta CDR3 regions were amplified from RNA transcripts. Primed by the HTBI set, a first-round RT-PCR was run on the TCR CDR3. TCRdb re-called the multiplex PCR reads with MiXCR, one entry per CDR3 protein. The profile shows over 300,000 distinct CDR3 sequences, approximately 13% of them singletons. The origin of this receptor is a woman aged 40 to 50 with Graves' ophthalmopathy. The gene calls are TRBV20-1 and TRBJ2-3; 13 bases agree with TRBD2. Input material: blood. CDR3 coding DNA: TGCAGTGCTAGTTCGGGGACTAGCGGGGCTAGCACAGATACGCAGTATTTT. It specifies CSASSGTSGASTDTQYF.